This TCR beta chain was identified in a study of shared clonotypes between healthy human individuals. The CDR3 is 13 amino acids. The germline V gene has CDR1 KGHSH and CDR2 LQKENI. J gave up 4 bases and V 3 bases, and 2 bases lay outside the gene matches. Data came from immunoSEQ multiplex PCR; TCRdb stores just in-frame clones and leaves some out. The table has about 1,500,000 clones, roughly 97% seen once. V and J are TRBV18 and TRBJ1-1; 7 nucleotides line up with TRBD1. The sequence derives from a man in his thirties or forties in good health. The material sequenced was naive CD4+ T cells sorted from blood. Subset here: CD45RA+ positively selected. CDR3 nucleotides: TGTGCCAGCTCACCTGGGGACAGCACTGAAGCTTTCTTT. Translated, it gives CASSPGDSTEAFF.